These 10 T cell receptor beta chains originate from one sample sequenced in a study of T cells after yellow fever vaccination. From the 5' RACE reads, TCRdb called clonotypes with MiXCR, one entry per CDR3 protein. The table includes about 340,000 distinct CDR3 sequences, 9.5% to 15% detected once. The sample here was CD4+ T cells sorted from PBMCs, taken 15 days after the yellow fever booster vaccination. Every receptor here comes from a man aged 18 to 30 who received the YFV17D yellow fever vaccine.

In its sample, this clonotype was seen many times. The chain combines TRBV18 with TRBJ2-3; 8 bases align to TRBD1. Germline CDR1 is KGHSH and CDR2 is LQKENI. The V and J ends lost 6 bases and 0 bases, in that order; junction bases with no gene match: 2. The length of the CDR3 is 14 residues. Written as DNA, the CDR3 is TGTGCCAGCTCTCGGACAGGGAGCACAGATACGCAGTATTTT. Residues: CASSRTGSTDTQYF.

This clonotype was seen more than once but under ten times. This rearrangement joins TRBV4-2 to TRBJ2-3; 10 bases are shared with TRBD2. V dropped 4 bases and J dropped 0; count of bases not matched to a gene: 13. Germline V CDR1 and CDR2: LGHNA, YNFKEQ. The CDR3 sequence is 19 residues long. The CDR3 DNA is TGTGCCAGCAGCCCCCAAAGGGTAGCGGGGGGCTCTAGCACAGATACGCAGTATTTT. Protein product: CASSPQRVAGGSSTDTQYF.

CDR3 in amino acids: CASSSLVGAGGNTGELFF. The CDR3 coding sequence is TGTGCCAGCAGCAGTTTAGTGGGAGCGGGGGGGAACACCGGGGAGCTGTTTTTT. The chain couples TRBV27 to TRBJ2-2, with 9 bases matching TRBD2. Germline loops: CDR1 MNHEY, CDR2 SMNVEV (reference sequence). Unmatched junction bases numbered 12, after V lost 6 bases and J lost 1 base. CDR3 length: 18 residues.

This clonotype was observed a handful of times. V gene TRBV9 combines with J gene TRBJ1-6; D not resolved. This CDR3 has 17 amino acids. V was trimmed by 3 bases and J by 0 bases, leaving 13 bases between them. Germline V CDR1 and CDR2: SGDLS, YYNGEE. The CDR3 nucleotides read TGTGCCAGCAGCGGAGGGCCGGGGAGCTCCTATAATTCACCCCTCCACTTT. Its protein is CASSGGPGSSYNSPLHF.

This chain connects TRBV20-1 to TRBJ2-1, with 7 bases matching TRBD2. The trim removed 0 bases at V and 5 bases at J, leaving 7 bases unmatched. Germline values: CDR1 DFQATT, CDR2 SNEGSKA (reference sequence). The CDR3 loop spans 15 amino acids. In DNA form, the CDR3 reads TGCAGTGCTAGAGATCGTCGGCGGGGGAACAATGAGCAGTTCTTC. Residues: CSARDRRRGNNEQFF.

A few counts support this clonotype. The rearrangement links TRBV2 to TRBJ2-7, with no clear D. The CDR3 has 13 residues. From germline, CDR1 is SNHLY and CDR2 FYNNEI. Trimming removed 2 bases from V and 2 bases from J, with 7 bases in between. As DNA, the CDR3 is TGTGCCAGCAGTGAAACGGTCACCTACGAGCAGTACGTC. It specifies CASSETVTYEQYV.

This clonotype was counted many times. This chain joins TRBV4-2 and TRBJ2-7, with TRBD2 as a possible D gene (7 bases). V lost 0 bases and J 3 bases, leaving 21 bases between the germline ends. There are 18 residues in the CDR3. Germline CDR1 is LGHNA and CDR2 is YNFKEQ. The CDR3 loop reads CASSQDLRTGGQYYEQYF. Written as DNA, the CDR3 is TGTGCCAGCAGCCAAGATCTTCGGACGGGGGGCCAGTACTACGAGCAGTACTTC.

The J gene is TRBJ2-2, the V gene TRBV6-5; D is undetermined. The CDR3 runs to 17 residues. In germline, CDR1 is MNHEY, CDR2 SVGAGI. Trimming removed 2 bases at V and 0 bases at J, with 13 bases between. The CDR3 DNA reads as TGTGCCAGCAGTTACGAGGCAGCCCTCGCGAACACCGGGGAGCTGTTTTTT. Protein sequence: CASSYEAALANTGELFF.

This clonotype was seen only a few times. This chain joins TRBV7-2 and TRBJ2-3; the D gene could be TRBD1 or TRBD2 (5 bases each). Per the germline V gene, CDR1 is SGHTA and CDR2 is FQGNSA. Trimming took off 1 base at V and 4 bases at J, with 12 bases between the two ends. This CDR3 is 15 amino acids long. CDR3 protein: CASSLEGRVADTQYF. CDR3 coding DNA: TGTGCCAGCAGCTTAGAGGGGCGGGTCGCAGATACGCAGTATTTT.

The J gene is TRBJ1-3, the V gene TRBV4-3; D is undetermined. The germline V and J ends were trimmed by 4 bases and 8 bases, with 21 bases remaining between them. Germline V CDR1 and CDR2: LGHNA, YSLEER. CDR3 length: 16 residues. The CDR3 protein is CASSRPEAGSADTIYF. The DNA for the CDR3 is TGCGCCAGCAGCCGGCCCGAGGCAGGTTCGGCTGACACCATATATTTT.